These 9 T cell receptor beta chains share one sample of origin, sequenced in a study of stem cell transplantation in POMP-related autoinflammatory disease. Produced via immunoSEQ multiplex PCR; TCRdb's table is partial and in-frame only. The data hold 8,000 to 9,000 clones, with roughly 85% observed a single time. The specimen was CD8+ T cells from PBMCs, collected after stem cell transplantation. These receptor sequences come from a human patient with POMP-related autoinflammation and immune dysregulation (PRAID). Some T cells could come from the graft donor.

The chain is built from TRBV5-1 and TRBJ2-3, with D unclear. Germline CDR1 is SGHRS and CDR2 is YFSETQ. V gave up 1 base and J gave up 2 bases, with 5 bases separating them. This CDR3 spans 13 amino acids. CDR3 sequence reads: CASSLRPTDTQYF. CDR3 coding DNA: TGCGCCAGCAGCTTGCGCCCCACAGATACGCAGTATTTT.

In nucleotides, the CDR3 is TGTGCCAGCAGTGAATGGGTCAGGGACGATTCACCCCTCCACTTT. It specifies CASSEWVRDDSPLHF. The chain employs TRBV2 and TRBJ1-6; the D gene is possibly TRBD1 (5 bases). This CDR3 comprises 15 residues. V was clipped by 2 bases and J by 8 bases, with 13 bases between them. Germline CDR1 SNHLY, CDR2 FYNNEI. The full variable domain, in which reference TRBV2 and TRBJ1-6 provide the parts outside the CDR3, is EPEVTQTPSHQVTQMGQEVILRCVPISNHLYFYWYRQILGQKVEFLVSFYNNEISEKSEIFDDQFSVERPDGSNFTLKIRSTKLEDSAMYFCASSEWVRDDSPLHFGNGTRLTVT.

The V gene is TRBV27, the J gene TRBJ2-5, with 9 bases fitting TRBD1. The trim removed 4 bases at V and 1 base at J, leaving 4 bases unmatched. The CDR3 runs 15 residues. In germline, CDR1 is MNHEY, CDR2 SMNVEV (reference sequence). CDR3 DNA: TGTGCCAGCAGTTCCAAACAGGGGGCCCAAGAGACCCAGTACTTC. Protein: CASSSKQGAQETQYF.

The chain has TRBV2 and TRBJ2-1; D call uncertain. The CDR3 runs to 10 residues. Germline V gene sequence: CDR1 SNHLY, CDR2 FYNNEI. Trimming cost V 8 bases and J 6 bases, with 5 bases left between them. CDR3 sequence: CASGPNEQFF. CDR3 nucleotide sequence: TGTGCCAGCGGACCCAATGAGCAGTTCTTC. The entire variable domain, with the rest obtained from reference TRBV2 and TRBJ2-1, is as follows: EPEVTQTPSHQVTQMGQEVILRCVPISNHLYFYWYRQILGQKVEFLVSFYNNEISEKSEIFDDQFSVERPDGSNFTLKIRSTKLEDSAMYFCASGPNEQFFGPGTRLTVL.

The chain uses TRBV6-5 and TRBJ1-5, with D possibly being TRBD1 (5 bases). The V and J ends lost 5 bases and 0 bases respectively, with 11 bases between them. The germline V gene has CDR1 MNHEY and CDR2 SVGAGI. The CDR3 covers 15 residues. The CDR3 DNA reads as TGTGCCAGCAGTACCGACAGTTATAGCAATCAGCCCCAGCATTTT. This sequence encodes CASSTDSYSNQPQHF.

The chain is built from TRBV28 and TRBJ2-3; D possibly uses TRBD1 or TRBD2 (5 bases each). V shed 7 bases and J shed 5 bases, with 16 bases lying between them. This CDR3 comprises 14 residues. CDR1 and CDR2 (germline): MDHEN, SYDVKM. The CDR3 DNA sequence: TGTGCCAGCACCGGGACGCCGGATCGAGATACGCAGTATTTT. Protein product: CASTGTPDRDTQYF.

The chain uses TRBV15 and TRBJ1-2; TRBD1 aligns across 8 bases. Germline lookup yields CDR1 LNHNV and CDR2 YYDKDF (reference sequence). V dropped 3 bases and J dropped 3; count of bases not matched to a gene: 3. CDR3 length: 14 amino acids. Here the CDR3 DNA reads TGTGCCACCAGCAGGACAGGGGATGACTATGGCTACACCTTC. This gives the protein CATSRTGDDYGYTF.

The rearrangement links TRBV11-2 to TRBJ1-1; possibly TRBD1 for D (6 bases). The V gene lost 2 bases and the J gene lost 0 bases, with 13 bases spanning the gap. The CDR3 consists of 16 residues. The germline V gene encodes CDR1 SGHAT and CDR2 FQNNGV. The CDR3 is CASSLQGWDMNTEAFF. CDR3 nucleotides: TGTGCCAGCAGCTTACAGGGGTGGGACATGAACACTGAAGCTTTCTTT.

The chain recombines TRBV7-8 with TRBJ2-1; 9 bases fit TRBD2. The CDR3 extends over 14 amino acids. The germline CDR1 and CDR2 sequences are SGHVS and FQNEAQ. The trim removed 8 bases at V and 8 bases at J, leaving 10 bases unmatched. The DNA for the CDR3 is TGTGCCAGCGGAGGCGGGGGGGGCAACGATGAGCAGTTCTTC. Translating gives CASGGGGGNDEQFF.